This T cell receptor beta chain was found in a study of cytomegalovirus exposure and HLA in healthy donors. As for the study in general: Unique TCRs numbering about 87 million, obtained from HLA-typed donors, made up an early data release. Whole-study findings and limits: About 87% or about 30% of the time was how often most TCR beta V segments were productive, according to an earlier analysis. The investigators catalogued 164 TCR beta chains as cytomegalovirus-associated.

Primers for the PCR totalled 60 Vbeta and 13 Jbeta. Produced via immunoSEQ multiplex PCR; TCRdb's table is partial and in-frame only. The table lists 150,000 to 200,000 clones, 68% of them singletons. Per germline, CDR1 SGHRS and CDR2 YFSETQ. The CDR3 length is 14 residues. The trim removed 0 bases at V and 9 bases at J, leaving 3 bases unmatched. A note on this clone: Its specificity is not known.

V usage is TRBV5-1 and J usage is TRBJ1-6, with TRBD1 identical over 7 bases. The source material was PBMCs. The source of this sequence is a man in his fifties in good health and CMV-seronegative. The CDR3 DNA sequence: TGCGCCAGCAGCTTGGAGGGGGCTAGTTCACCCCTCCACTTT. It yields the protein CASSLEGASSPLHF.